The sequence of this TCR beta chain was determined in a study of cytomegalovirus exposure and HLA in healthy donors (dated by TCRdb to about 2017). For context, the study as a whole: The 500 to 700 repertoires of the first cohort and the 120 validation repertoires were produced on the same platform, according to a later analysis. The study aimed to test whether cataloging public T cell receptors could reveal signatures of past pathogen exposure. Besides the first cohort of 666 subjects, a separate validation cohort made up of 95 to 150 different subjects was used. High-throughput TCR immunosequencing, statistical association of individual TCRs with disease status, and machine learning were combined to predict cytomegalovirus infection status.

Separate from the roughly 650-subject first cohort, the validation cohort of 95 to 150 subjects was the group to which the donors belonged. Libraries were constructed by the immunoSEQ multiplex PCR assay. The published analysis was carried out like this. A statistical classification framework was developed to diagnose cytomegalovirus status using the catalog of TCR beta chain sequences. TCRdb holds this immuneACCESS table with in-frame rearrangements only. Some clones are missing; in checked studies, unresolved V genes explain under half, and the rest has no known cause. The V and J calls and clone size come from that table; D and trimming were worked out from the DNA. Here the sample has tens of thousands of clones; 85% to 95% occur a single time. The ten largest clones represent more than 0.95% of the sample. Broad study findings and their caveats: It was suggested by the authors that the approach could potentially be generalized to other disease states and immunological phenotypes. A later analysis had no HLA typing for the validation cohort, so co-occurrence there was scored across all 120 repertoires. A total of about 150 TCR beta chains were listed by the study as associated with cytomegalovirus. Of the cluster scores, 85% to 95% were above 0 in a later analysis, which found that TCRs clustered in the first cohort also tended to co-occur in the 120 validation repertoires. A few of the identified cytomegalovirus-associated TCR beta chains were confirmed in vitro to be specific for cytomegalovirus antigens. While some public TCRs were present in many individuals, most TCR sequences turned up only very rarely across donors. Cytomegalovirus status was reported to be diagnosed by the classifier with high specificity and sensitivity in both the original and validation cohorts.

About this clone itself: The antigen this receptor binds is unknown. No quality values exist for individual bases; no much larger clone is one base distant.

The CDR3 starts with the cysteine, ends with the phenylalanine, and has 15 residues. CDR3 DNA only is kept here, 45 bases in frame from base 1. Trimmed from V: 5 bases; trimmed from J: 3 bases; junction bases lacking a gene match: 7. Sequences SGHAT (CDR1) and FQDESV (CDR2) are obtained from the germline V gene (reference sequence). Recombination linked TRBV11-1 to TRBJ2-7; 10 bases in the junction line up with TRBD2. Sequencing was carried out using PBMCs. The source is a man between 18 and 29 years old in good health and CMV-seronegative. The CDR3 region reads CASSLRPSGGYEQYF. The sequenced DNA: TGTGCCAGCAGCCTTCGGCCTAGCGGGGGCTACGAGCAGTACTTC.